This TCR beta chain is drawn from a study of shared clonotypes between healthy human individuals. Overall study findings and caveats: What limited the represented genetic and exposure-history diversity was the small number of donors.

The CDR3 covers 14 residues. Germline lookup yields CDR1 SGHKS and CDR2 YYEKEE (reference sequence). The V and J ends lost 5 bases and 1 base respectively, with 12 bases between them. Sequencing was performed with immunoSEQ multiplex PCR; in TCRdb, only in-frame clones are kept and a portion is missing. The data show about 2.1 million clones, over 85% seen once. Details on this clone: The target antigen is unknown.

Naive CD8 cells comprised CD45RO-negative, CCR7-positively selected cells, excluding terminally differentiated effector memory CD45RA+ cells. The sequenced sample was naive CD8+ T cells from PBMCs. The TCR comes from a man aged 18-30 years in good health. Some clones in this sample may be carry-over from other donors' samples. V gene TRBV5-5 combines with J gene TRBJ1-1; D unresolved. CDR3 protein: CASRPSGRNTEAFF. The CDR3 coding sequence is TGTGCCAGCAGACCCTCGGGTCGGAACACTGAAGCTTTCTTT.